These 24 T cell receptor beta chains share one sample of origin, sequenced in a study of OX40 agonist ivuxolimab in advanced cancers. Generated by immunoSEQ multiplex PCR, the TCRdb table keeps only in-frame clones and is missing some. This sample yields roughly 32,000 clones, of which approximately 91% are seen a single time; under 65% belongs to the top ten. This sample comprised CD4+ or CD8+ T cells sorted from blood, obtained in a trial of the OX40 agonist ivuxolimab. Every receptor here comes from an adult with an advanced solid tumor such as melanoma, head and neck, liver or kidney cancer.

J is TRBJ2-5 and V is TRBV28, with D unresolved. With 1 base removed from V and 1 base from J, the gap between germline ends came to 4 bases. This CDR3 is 13 amino acids long. Per the germline V gene, CDR1 is MDHEN and CDR2 is SYDVKM. In nucleotides, the CDR3 is TGTGCCAGCAGTTTATCCAGCCAAGAGACCCAGTACTTC. It is translated as CASSLSSQETQYF.

This chain links TRBV27 with TRBJ2-3; weak D call: TRBD1 (6 bases). Germline loops: CDR1 MNHEY, CDR2 SMNVEV (reference sequence). This CDR3 region has 12 residues. Trimming took 2 bases from V and 13 from J, leaving 13 bases between them. CDR3 sequence (DNA): TGTGCCAGCAGTTTACTAGGGGGTTCAGAGTATTTT. This sequence encodes CASSLLGGSEYF.

This rearrangement joins TRBV2 to TRBJ1-5; maybe TRBD1 (5 bases). The germline V gene has CDR1 SNHLY and CDR2 FYNNEI. The V end was cut by 7 bases, the J end by 3 bases, with 16 bases between. The CDR3 is made up of 15 amino acids. The CDR3 protein is CASNQEVGTNQPQHF. The CDR3 nucleotides are TGTGCCAGCAATCAGGAGGTGGGGACCAATCAGCCCCAGCATTTT.

The chain has TRBV11-2 and TRBJ2-7; tentative D call: TRBD2 (6 bases). The germline V gene has CDR1 SGHAT and CDR2 FQNNGV. V shed 5 bases and J shed 1 base, with 18 bases lying between them. This CDR3 contains 16 residues. CDR3 DNA sequence: TGTGCCAGCAGCGTTTGGGGACTTCTGCTTTCCTACGAGCAGTACTTC. This encodes CASSVWGLLLSYEQYF.

This sequence joins TRBV7-7 and TRBJ2-7; D is perhaps TRBD2 (5 bases). Germline loops: CDR1 SSHAT, CDR2 FNYEAQ (reference sequence). V was cut by 5 bases and J by 3 bases, with 14 bases left in between. There are 14 residues in the CDR3. CDR3 in DNA: TGTGCCAGCAGCCAACTAGACGGGCTCTACGAGCAGTACTTC. Translation gives CASSQLDGLYEQYF.

This clone was observed a single time. This chain links TRBV5-1 with TRBJ1-5; tentatively, D is TRBD1 (5 bases). Trimming took 0 bases from V and 4 from J, leaving 11 bases between them. The CDR3 has 15 amino acids. Germline V gives CDR1 SGHRS, CDR2 YFSETQ. Here the CDR3 reads CASSLVGQANQPQHF. DNA of the CDR3: TGCGCCAGCAGCTTGGTTGGACAAGCAAATCAGCCCCAGCATTTT.

This rearrangement joins TRBV4-3 to TRBJ1-2; no firm D call. V was cut by 0 bases and J by 8 bases, with 13 bases left in between. The CDR3 has 14 amino acids. Germline-derived CDR1 and CDR2 are LGHNA and YSLEER. The CDR3 sequence is CASSQDFMVEGYTF. CDR3 DNA: TGCGCCAGCAGCCAAGATTTTATGGTCGAGGGCTACACCTTC.

The rearrangement uses TRBV6-6 and TRBJ2-7; TRBD1 is a possible D gene (6 bases). Germline V lookup: CDR1 MNHNY, CDR2 SVGAGI (reference sequence). With 1 base removed from V and 3 bases from J, the gap between germline ends came to 7 bases. This CDR3 spans 13 amino acids. The CDR3 coding sequence is TGTGCCAGCAGTTACTTCAGGGGCTACGAGCAGTACTTC. It codes for CASSYFRGYEQYF.

V usage is TRBV13 and J usage is TRBJ2-2, with 9 nucleotides matching TRBD1. Losses at the gene ends were 5 bases for V and 5 bases for J; bases not matched to a gene: 6. The CDR3 has 15 amino acids. Germline assignment: CDR1 PRHDT and CDR2 FYEKMQ (reference sequence). CDR3 in DNA: TGTGCCAGCAGCCACAGGGGGCGCCTTACCGGGGAGCTGTTTTTT. Amino acid sequence: CASSHRGRLTGELFF. The entire variable domain, with the rest obtained from reference TRBV13 and TRBJ2-2, is as follows: AAGVIQSPRHLIKEKRETATLKCYPIPRHDTVYWYQQGPGQDPQFLISFYEKMQSDKGSIPDRFSAQQFSDYHSELNMSSLELGDSALYFCASSHRGRLTGELFFGEGSRLTVL.

This clone was seen a few times. The V gene is TRBV5-6, the J gene TRBJ1-1; a possible D gene is TRBD1 (5 bases). Germline CDR1 SGHDT, CDR2 YYEEEE. This CDR3 region has 15 residues. Trimming took off 3 bases at V and 2 bases at J, with 14 bases between the two ends. CDR3 nucleotides: TGTGCCAGCAGCTATGGGACCCTCGAAAACACTGAAGCTTTCTTT. This codes for CASSYGTLENTEAFF.

The chain combines TRBV4-1 with TRBJ2-2, with 9 bases identical to TRBD2. The CDR3 length is 18 residues. With 1 base clipped from V and 3 bases from J, the junction kept 9 bases outside the gene matches. The germline CDR1 and CDR2 sequences are MGHRA and YSYEKL. The chain's CDR3 is CASSQGSPSGDYTGELFF. CDR3 bases: TGCGCCAGCAGCCAAGGCTCTCCTAGCGGGGACTACACCGGGGAGCTGTTTTTT.

CDR3 DNA: TGCACCAGCAGCCACCGGGTGGGGGAAAACAATGAGCAGTTCTTC. It translates to CTSSHRVGENNEQFF. The chain joins TRBV1 to TRBJ2-1. TRBV1 is termed a pseudogene. CDR3 length: 15 amino acids.

This sequence joins TRBV27 and TRBJ2-7, with 10 bases matching TRBD2. CDR3 size: 16 residues. V lost 2 bases to trimming and J lost 3 bases; unmatched junction nucleotides: 7. From germline, CDR1 is MNHEY and CDR2 SMNVEV (reference sequence). CDR3 protein: CASSLVLAGYRYEQYF. In DNA, the CDR3 is TGTGCCAGCAGTTTAGTACTAGCGGGGTACCGCTACGAGCAGTACTTC.

The rearrangement uses TRBV7-9 and TRBJ2-7; D unresolved. CDR3 size: 14 residues. The V and J ends lost 1 base and 3 bases respectively, with 10 bases between them. Germline CDR1 reads SEHNR; CDR2 reads FQNEAQ (reference sequence). In DNA form, the CDR3 reads TGTGCCAGCAGCTTAGAGAGGAACCTCTACGAGCAGTACTTC. It translates to CASSLERNLYEQYF.

The chain combines TRBV7-2 with TRBJ1-2; D uncertain. Germline CDR1 reads SGHTA; CDR2 reads FQGNSA. V was pared by 4 bases and J by 4 bases, with 13 bases between. This CDR3 is built from 14 residues. The CDR3: CASSSIQVGYGYTF. Here the CDR3 DNA reads TGTGCCAGCAGCTCCATCCAGGTCGGCTATGGCTACACCTTC.

The chain carries TRBV27 and TRBJ1-2, with 8 positions matching TRBD1. Germline trimming cut 3 bases from V and 5 bases from J; bases unmatched to any gene: 2. The germline gives CDR1 MNHEY, CDR2 SMNVEV (reference sequence). The CDR3 contains 13 residues. The CDR3 is CASSFTGGYGYTF. In DNA form, the CDR3 reads TGTGCCAGCAGTTTCACAGGGGGATATGGCTACACCTTC.

The V and J genes are TRBV30 and TRBJ1-1; no clear D gene. The germline gives CDR1 GTSNPN, CDR2 SVGIG (reference sequence). The CDR3 runs 13 residues. The germline V and J ends were trimmed by 0 bases and 0 bases, with 5 bases remaining between them. The CDR3 protein is CAWSVSLNTEAFF. CDR3 in DNA: TGTGCCTGGAGTGTATCCTTGAACACTGAAGCTTTCTTT. The full variable domain, completed using reference TRBV30 and TRBJ1-1, is SQTIHQWPATLVQPVGSPLSLECTVEGTSNPNLYWYRQAAGRGLQLLFYSVGIGQISSEVPQNLSASRPQDRQFILSSKKLLLSDSGFYLCAWSVSLNTEAFFGQGTRLTVV.

The chain has TRBV27 and TRBJ2-7, with 7 bases lining up with TRBD2. With 5 bases clipped from V and 4 bases from J, the junction kept 5 bases outside the gene matches. The CDR3 extends over 13 amino acids. Germline CDR1 and CDR2: MNHEY and SMNVEV (reference sequence). Here the CDR3 reads CASSTPGGYEQYF. Written as DNA, the CDR3 is TGTGCCAGCAGTACCCCCGGGGGGTACGAGCAGTACTTC.

V usage is TRBV7-2 and J usage is TRBJ2-2, with D perhaps matching TRBD1 or TRBD2 (5 bases each). The CDR3 loop spans 16 amino acids. Germline values: CDR1 SGHTA, CDR2 FQGNSA. Trimming left V 5 bases short and J 3 bases short, with 16 bases between. CDR3 sequence (DNA): TGTGCCAGCAGCAGACTTTCCGGGACCCACACCGGGGAGCTGTTTTTT. It yields the protein CASSRLSGTHTGELFF.

The V gene is TRBV11-2, the J gene TRBJ2-1; 7 nucleotides line up with TRBD1. V dropped 5 bases and J dropped 5; count of bases not matched to a gene: 6. Germline V gene sequence: CDR1 SGHAT, CDR2 FQNNGV. The CDR3 is made up of 14 amino acids. The CDR3 region is CASSPPDRDNEQFF. The CDR3 coding sequence is TGTGCCAGCAGCCCACCCGACAGGGACAATGAGCAGTTCTTC.

The chain is built from TRBV9 and TRBJ1-4; a weak D match, TRBD1 (5 bases). The CDR3 totals 16 residues. With 3 bases removed from V and 0 bases from J, the gap between germline ends came to 12 bases. CDR1 is SGDLS and CDR2 is YYNGEE in the germline V gene. Here the CDR3 reads CASSGGTGTTNEKLFF. The DNA of the CDR3 is TGTGCCAGCAGCGGCGGGACCGGGACAACTAATGAAAAACTGTTTTTT.

The chain combines TRBV4-3 with TRBJ2-7; 10 positions match TRBD1. Germline-derived CDR1 and CDR2 are LGHNA and YSLEER. V trimming: 1 base; J trimming: 0 bases; junction bases outside the gene matches: 3. This CDR3 has 16 residues. CDR3 sequence reads: CASSQGWDRGSYEQYF. The CDR3 DNA reads as TGCGCCAGCAGCCAAGGGTGGGACAGGGGCTCCTACGAGCAGTACTTC.

This chain joins TRBV7-8 and TRBJ1-1; D is unresolved. Trimming shortened V by 3 bases and J by 7 bases, and 6 bases separated the two germline ends. There are 11 residues in the CDR3. The V gene's germline CDR1 is SGHVS and CDR2 FQNEAQ. The CDR3 here is CASSFGSEAFF. In DNA, the CDR3 is TGTGCCAGCAGCTTCGGCAGTGAAGCTTTCTTT.

V usage is TRBV7-9 and J usage is TRBJ1-3, with unresolved D. The CDR3 covers 19 residues. Germline-derived CDR1 and CDR2 are SEHNR and FQNEAQ (reference sequence). V dropped 3 bases and J dropped 0 bases, with 21 bases sitting between them. The CDR3 DNA follows: TGTGCCAGCAGCTTCCCGATCGTTACAGACGGCAGCTCTGGAAACACCATATATTTT. This codes for CASSFPIVTDGSSGNTIYF.